A selection of T cell receptor beta chains follows, all from one sample in a study of human T cells and chemical hapten exposure. TCRdb fed the RACE reads into MiXCR, producing one record per CDR3 protein. The sample shows 25,000 to 30,000 distinct CDR3 sequences, 8.5% to 9.5% of them seen only once. The sample here was whole blood, taken in connection with sensitization to the hapten diphenylcyclopropenone (DPC). These receptors were taken from a man under 40 with alopecia areata. Some clones in this sample may be carry-over from other donors' samples. The CDR3 runs from the conserved cysteine through the conserved F or W. A D gene is named only where the DNA matches it firmly. Not every row has a clone size; where given, it reads once, few, many or a size class.

>TRBJ2-3|NA|14|TRBV6-5|NA
CASSNRGIKDTQYF
TGTGCCAGCAGTAACCGGGGAATTAAAGATACGCAGTATTTT
>TRBJ2-2|NA|15|TRBV20-1|TRBD1
CSAPRQGADTGELFF
TGCAGTGCTCCTAGACAGGGGGCCGACACCGGGGAGCTGTTTTTT
>TRBJ1-5|NA|13|TRBV29-1|NA
CSVTEPGDQPQHF
TGCAGCGTAACAGAACCCGGGGATCAGCCCCAGCATTTT
>TRBJ2-6|many|15|TRBV29-1|NA
CSVEGWGSGANVLTF
TGCAGCGTTGAAGGTTGGGGTAGTGGGGCCAACGTCCTGACTTTC
>TRBJ2-7|many|16|TRBV12-3/TRBV12-4|TRBD1
CASRPGQVKSGNEQYF
TGTGCCAGCAGGCCCGGACAGGTGAAATCGGGAAACGAGCAGTACTTC
>TRBJ1-1|many|16|TRBV7-8|NA
CASSPPRGPTDTEAFF
TGTGCCAGCAGCCCGCCTCGAGGACCGACGGACACTGAAGCTTTCTTT
>TRBJ2-7|few|15|TRBV4-3|NA
CASSQAGTAREEQYF
TGCGCCAGCAGCCAAGCCGGGACGGCAAGGGAAGAGCAGTACTTC
>TRBJ1-1|many|13|TRBV4-3|TRBD1
CASSRDSRTEAFF
TGCGCCAGCAGCCGGGACAGCCGCACTGAAGCTTTCTTT
>TRBJ2-3|many|16|TRBV18|NA
CASRIGTNGITDTQYF
TGTGCCAGCCGTATAGGGACAAATGGAATCACAGATACGCAGTATTTT
>TRBJ1-2|NA|14|TRBV6-2/TRBV6-3|NA
CASSYSPLNYGYTF
TGTGCCAGCAGTTACTCGCCCCTTAACTATGGCTACACCTTC
>TRBJ2-1|many|13|TRBV11-1|NA
CASSRPRYNEQFF
TGTGCCAGCAGCCGACCCCGCTACAATGAGCAGTTCTTC
>TRBJ2-2|NA|11|TRBV27|NA
CASGFPGELFF
TGTGCCAGCGGGTTCCCCGGGGAGCTGTTTTTT
>TRBJ2-2|few|11|TRBV29-1|NA
CSATKGGELFF
TGCAGCGCCACCAAAGGCGGGGAGCTGTTTTTT
>TRBJ1-1|many|13|TRBV5-5|NA
CASSLFSNTEAFF
TGTGCCAGCAGCTTGTTCAGTAACACTGAAGCTTTCTTT
>TRBJ2-5|few|14|TRBV29-1|TRBD2
CSVDSGRGRETQYF
TGCAGCGTTGATAGCGGGAGAGGACGAGAGACCCAGTACTTC
>TRBJ2-3|many|15|TRBV4-1|NA
CASSQGFRNTDTQYF
TGCGCCAGCAGCCAAGGGTTCCGAAACACAGATACGCAGTATTTT
>TRBJ2-1|many|17|TRBV4-3|TRBD2
CASSQDSTSGKYNEQFF
TGCGCCAGCAGCCAGGATTCGACTAGCGGAAAATACAATGAGCAGTTCTTC
>TRBJ2-3|few|13|TRBV20-1|NA
CSAPATTPDTQYF
TGCAGTGCTCCTGCCACGACCCCAGATACGCAGTATTTT
>TRBJ1-1|NA|15|TRBV28|TRBD1
CASPKNQGVNTEAFF
TGTGCCAGCCCCAAAAACCAGGGGGTGAACACTGAAGCTTTCTTT
>TRBJ1-1|many|16|TRBV12-2|NA
CASRSTKGPKNTEAFF
TGTGCAAGTCGCTCCACGAAGGGGCCCAAGAACACTGAAGCTTTCTTT
>TRBJ2-2|many|12|TRBV20-1|NA
CSARDQAGELFF
TGCAGTGCTAGAGATCAGGCTGGGGAGCTGTTTTTT
>TRBJ2-5|many|15|TRBV6-2/TRBV6-3|NA
CASSPGQSKQETQYF
TGTGCCAGCAGTCCCGGACAGTCAAAACAAGAGACCCAGTACTTC
>TRBJ1-6|many|13|TRBV12-3/TRBV12-4|NA
CASSFEGNSPLHF
TGTGCCAGCAGTTTCGAGGGAAATTCACCCCTCCACTTT
>TRBJ1-1|many|16|TRBV21-1|NA
CASSKKMDRVGTEAFF
TGTGCCAGCAGCAAAAAAATGGACAGGGTTGGCACTGAAGCTTTCTTT
>TRBJ2-5|few|13|TRBV5-1|NA
CASSEDNQETQYF
TGCGCCAGCAGCGAAGACAACCAAGAGACCCAGTACTTC
>TRBJ1-2|many|15|TRBV11-2|NA
CASSLAGNANYGYTF
TGTGCCAGCAGCTTAGCAGGGAACGCGAACTATGGCTACACCTTC
>TRBJ2-1|few|15|TRBV18|NA
CASSLPRVAYNEQFF
TGTGCCAGCTCACTGCCCAGGGTCGCCTACAATGAGCAGTTCTTC
>TRBJ2-1|few|15|TRBV6-5|NA
CASKGDLSSYNEQFF
TGTGCCAGCAAGGGAGACTTGAGCTCCTACAATGAGCAGTTCTTC
>TRBJ2-3|NA|15|TRBV29-1|TRBD1
CSGIGTELSTDTQYF
TGCAGCGGTATCGGGACAGAACTTAGCACAGATACGCAGTATTTT
>TRBJ1-5|few|16|TRBV7-2|NA
CASSPDSYYSNQPQHF
TGTGCCAGCAGCCCGGACAGCTACTATAGCAATCAGCCCCAGCATTTT
>TRBJ1-5|few|13|TRBV6-2/TRBV6-3|NA
CASSYEGYQPQHF
TGTGCCAGCAGTTACGAGGGATATCAGCCCCAGCATTTT
>TRBJ1-2|NA|14|TRBV12-3/TRBV12-4|NA
CASSRQEFGSGYTF
TGTGCCAGCAGTCGACAGGAGTTTGGGAGTGGCTACACCTTC
>TRBJ1-5|few|12|TRBV6-2/TRBV6-3|NA
CASNKSNQPQHF
TGTGCCAGCAACAAGAGCAATCAGCCCCAGCATTTT
>TRBJ2-5|many|15|TRBV11-2|TRBD1
CASSGRDSLQETQYF
TGTGCCAGCAGCGGCAGGGACAGTCTACAAGAGACCCAGTACTTC
>TRBJ1-5|NA|16|TRBV28|NA
CASSLGGRYSNQPQHF
TGTGCCAGCAGTTTGGGAGGGCGCTATAGCAATCAGCCCCAGCATTTT
>TRBJ1-1|many|15|TRBV11-3|NA
CASSPSSSGNTEAFF
TGTGCCAGCAGCCCATCGTCCTCCGGGAACACTGAAGCTTTCTTT
>TRBJ1-2|many|15|TRBV2|NA
CASSEGQLPNYGYTF
TGTGCCAGCAGTGAAGGGCAGCTTCCTAACTATGGCTACACCTTC
>TRBJ1-1|many|13|TRBV19|NA
CASSTDRNTEAFF
TGTGCCAGTTCGACAGACCGGAACACTGAAGCTTTCTTT
>TRBJ2-7|few|14|TRBV20-1|TRBD2
CSASGPAGDGEQYF
TGCAGTGCTAGCGGACCAGCGGGGGATGGTGAGCAGTACTTC
>TRBJ2-5|medium-sized|16|TRBV5-1|TRBD2
CASSFSSGSLGETQYF
TGCGCCAGCAGCTTTTCTAGCGGGAGTTTAGGGGAGACCCAGTACTTC
>TRBJ2-7|many|15|TRBV29-1|NA
CSVRRQASHSYEQYF
TGCAGCGTTCGTAGGCAGGCGTCACACTCCTACGAGCAGTACTTC
>TRBJ2-5|many|16|TRBV27|NA
CASRPLSGSRQETQYF
TGTGCCAGCAGACCGCTATCAGGTTCGCGACAAGAGACCCAGTACTTC
>TRBJ2-7|few|14|TRBV21-1|NA
CASSKKTGTYEQYF
TGTGCCAGCAGCAAAAAGACGGGAACCTACGAGCAGTACTTC
>TRBJ2-6|medium-sized|16|TRBV29-1|NA
CSGTSESPSGANVLTF
TGCAGCGGCACCTCAGAATCCCCCTCTGGGGCCAACGTCCTGACTTTC
>TRBJ2-7|NA|13|TRBV10-3|NA
CAISGTGSYEQYF
TGTGCCATCAGTGGTACAGGTTCCTACGAGCAGTACTTC
>TRBJ1-4|few|18|TRBV9|TRBD1
CASSANPGGETTNEKLFF
TGTGCCAGCAGCGCAAACCCAGGGGGCGAGACAACTAATGAAAAACTGTTTTTT
>TRBJ1-1|many|15|TRBV6-2/TRBV6-3|NA
CASSPVGRMNTEAFF
TGTGCCAGCAGTCCCGTCGGACGGATGAACACTGAAGCTTTCTTT
>TRBJ1-2|many|15|TRBV6-2/TRBV6-3|NA
CASSYSIADNYGYTF
TGTGCCAGCAGTTACTCGATCGCGGATAACTATGGCTACACCTTC
>TRBJ2-1|many|15|TRBV28|TRBD2
CASSRREGPWNEQFF
TGTGCCAGCAGCCGGCGGGAGGGCCCCTGGAATGAGCAGTTCTTC
>TRBJ2-5|many|14|TRBV9|NA
CASSVAEAEETQYF
TGTGCCAGCAGCGTAGCTGAGGCAGAAGAGACCCAGTACTTC
>TRBJ2-7|few|14|TRBV30|NA
CAWRKGHTTYEQYF
TGTGCCTGGAGGAAGGGACATACTACCTACGAGCAGTACTTC
>TRBJ1-4|few|14|TRBV9|NA
CASSVDLENEKLFF
TGTGCCAGCAGCGTAGACTTGGAGAATGAAAAACTGTTTTTT
>TRBJ1-1|many|10|TRBV19|NA
CASARTEAFF
TGTGCCAGTGCCCGCACTGAAGCTTTCTTT
>TRBJ2-1|few|12|TRBV20-1|NA
CSACPEYNEQFF
TGCAGTGCCTGCCCGGAGTACAATGAGCAGTTCTTC
>TRBJ1-1|many|11|TRBV7-9|NA
CASSREEKAFF
TGTGCCAGCAGCCGGGAAGAGAAAGCTTTCTTT
>TRBJ1-4|many|15|TRBV12-2|NA
CASRLGQGENEKLFF
TGTGCAAGTCGCTTAGGACAGGGCGAAAATGAAAAACTGTTTTTT
>TRBJ2-5|many|15|TRBV20-1|NA
CSARGDSPRGETQYF
TGCAGTGCTAGAGGGGACTCCCCAAGGGGTGAGACCCAGTACTTC
>TRBJ1-1|NA|12|TRBV20-1|NA
CSAGLLGAEAFF
TGCAGTGCTGGACTTTTGGGGGCTGAAGCTTTCTTT
>TRBJ2-7|many|15|TRBV18|TRBD2
CASSPSGTYSYEQYF
TGTGCCAGCTCACCTAGCGGGACCTACTCCTACGAGCAGTACTTC